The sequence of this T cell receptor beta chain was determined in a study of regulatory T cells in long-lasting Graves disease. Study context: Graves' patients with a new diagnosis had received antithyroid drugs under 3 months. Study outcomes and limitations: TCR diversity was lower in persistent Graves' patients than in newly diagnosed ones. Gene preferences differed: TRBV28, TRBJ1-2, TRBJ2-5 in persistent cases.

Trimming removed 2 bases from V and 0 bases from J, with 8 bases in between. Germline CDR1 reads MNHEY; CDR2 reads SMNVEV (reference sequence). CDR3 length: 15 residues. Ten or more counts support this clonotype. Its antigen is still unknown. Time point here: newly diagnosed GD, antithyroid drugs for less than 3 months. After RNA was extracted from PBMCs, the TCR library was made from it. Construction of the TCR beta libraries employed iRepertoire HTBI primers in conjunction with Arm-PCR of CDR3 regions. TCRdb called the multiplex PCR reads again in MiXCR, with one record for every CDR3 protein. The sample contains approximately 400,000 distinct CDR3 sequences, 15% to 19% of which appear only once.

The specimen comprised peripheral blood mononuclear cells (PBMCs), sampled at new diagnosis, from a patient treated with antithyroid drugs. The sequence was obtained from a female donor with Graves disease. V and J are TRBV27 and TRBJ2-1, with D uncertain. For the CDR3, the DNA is TGTGCCAGCAGTTTAACGAGGAGCTCCTACAATGAGCAGTTCTTC. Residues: CASSLTRSSYNEQFF.